The rows below give T cell receptor beta chains drawn from one sample of a study of cytomegalovirus exposure and HLA in healthy donors. Assay used: immunoSEQ multiplex PCR; TCRdb lists only in-frame clones, some missing. The table has roughly 150,000 clones, roughly 80% seen once. Specimen: PBMCs. These receptors all come from a male donor in good health and CMV-seronegative. Both conserved end residues are part of each CDR3. D genes are given only for firm matches. A row's size may be missing; if present it is once, few, many or a size class.

.,TRBJ1-2,TRBV27,.,CASSLSAQGTGGYTF,TGTGCCAGCAGTTTATCGGCCCAGGGAACGGGTGGCTACACCTTC
.,TRBJ2-1,TRBV13,.,CASRGLSTSSNEQFF,TGTGCCAGCAGAGGCCTGTCGACTAGTTCCAATGAGCAGTTCTTC
.,TRBJ1-1,TRBV7-9,.,CASTLSGTMNTEAFF,TGTGCCAGCACCCTAAGCGGCACTATGAACACTGAAGCTTTCTTT
TRBD1,TRBJ2-1,TRBV6-1,.,CASSTGTAYNEQFF,TGTGCCAGCAGTACGGGGACAGCTTACAATGAGCAGTTCTTC
TRBD1,TRBJ2-5,TRBV6-5,once,CASSTGQGWETQYF,TGTGCCAGCAGTACGGGACAGGGATGGGAGACCCAGTACTTC
.,TRBJ2-6,TRBV27,.,CASSLSGANVLTF,TGTGCCAGCAGCCTTTCCGGGGCCAACGTCCTGACTTTC
TRBD1,TRBJ2-5,TRBV5-4,once,CASSFGQTGEQYF,TGTGCCAGCAGCTTCGGACAGACAGGGGAGCAGTACTTC
.,TRBJ1-6,TRBV11-2,.,CASSFSPGVGISPLHF,TGTGCCAGCAGCTTTTCCCCAGGGGTGGGGATTTCACCCCTCCACTTT
TRBD1,TRBJ1-2,TRBV4-3,.,CASSHRDREWYGYTF,TGCGCCAGCAGCCATCGGGACAGGGAATGGTATGGCTACACCTTC
TRBD1,TRBJ1-5,TRBV2,.,CASRPPDRGPFQPQHF,TGTGCCAGCAGGCCTCCTGACAGGGGGCCGTTTCAGCCCCAGCATTTT
.,TRBJ2-7,TRBV5-6,once,CASSLSVRSYEQYF,TGTGCCAGCAGCTTGTCGGTAAGATCGTACGAGCAGTACTTC
TRBD1,TRBJ2-7,TRBV29-1,.,CSVGGQATYEQYF,TGCAGCGTTGGGGGACAGGCGACCTACGAGCAGTACTTC
TRBD1,TRBJ1-1,TRBV14,few,CASGRGRWSEAFF,TGTGCCAGTGGAAGGGGGCGATGGTCTGAAGCTTTCTTT
.,TRBJ2-3,TRBV10-1,.,CASSVTGLADTQYF,TGCGCCAGCAGTGTCACAGGGTTGGCCGATACGCAGTATTTT
.,TRBJ1-4,TRBV15,.,CATSRWGGGNEKLFF,TGTGCCACCAGCAGGTGGGGAGGGGGTAATGAAAAACTGTTTTTT
TRBD1,TRBJ1-6,TRBV5-4,.,CASSLAEQGAVSPLHF,TGTGCCAGCAGCCTGGCGGAACAGGGGGCGGTTTCACCCCTCCACTTT
.,TRBJ2-5,TRBV5-4,.,CASRVGGTPGETQYF,TGTGCCAGCAGAGTGGGAGGGACACCGGGAGAGACCCAGTACTTC
TRBD1,TRBJ2-2,TRBV27,few,CASADPGQGAGELFF,TGTGCCAGCGCCGACCCGGGACAGGGGGCCGGGGAGCTGTTTTTT
TRBD2,TRBJ2-7,TRBV2,few,CASTKPGRGRFEQYF,TGTGCCAGCACCAAACCGGGGAGGGGCCGCTTCGAGCAGTACTTC
TRBD1,TRBJ1-5,TRBV7-9,.,CASSPQGANQPQHF,TGTGCCAGCAGCCCACAGGGGGCAAATCAGCCCCAGCATTTT
TRBD1,TRBJ1-6,TRBV2,.,CASSVLSGAGTGGNSPLHF,TGTGCCAGCAGTGTACTCTCTGGGGCCGGGACAGGGGGGAATTCACCCCTCCACTTT
TRBD1,TRBJ1-6,TRBV5-5,.,CASSFIPGQGNSPLHF,TGTGCCAGCAGTTTCATTCCGGGACAGGGTAATTCACCCCTCCACTTT
.,TRBJ1-2,TRBV6-1,once,CASSNQGSYGYTF,TGTGCCAGCAGTAATCAGGGTTCCTATGGCTACACCTTC
.,TRBJ1-2,TRBV21-1,once,CASSKDRTRLNYGYTF,TGTGCCAGCAGCAAAGATAGGACACGCCTTAACTATGGCTACACCTTC
.,TRBJ1-1,TRBV6-5,.,CATLLLGRAFF,TGTGCCACCCTGTTACTAGGGCGGGCTTTCTTT
TRBD1,TRBJ2-1,TRBV10-2,.,CASSPRDRTYNEQFF,TGCGCCAGCAGTCCTCGGGACAGAACCTACAATGAGCAGTTCTTC
.,TRBJ1-1,TRBV6-6,.,CASRLRSEAFF,TGTGCCAGCAGGCTACGTAGTGAAGCTTTCTTT
.,TRBJ1-5,TRBV7-9,.,CASSLVAGVYDQPQHF,TGTGCCAGCAGCTTAGTCGCAGGGGTTTACGATCAGCCCCAGCATTTT
.,TRBJ2-5,TRBV2,.,CASRGSKKTQYF,TGTGCCAGCAGGGGCAGTAAGAAGACCCAGTACTTC
.,TRBJ2-2,TRBV6-5,.,CASSYVLGGGAGELFF,TGTGCCAGCAGTTACGTTCTTGGGGGGGGCGCCGGGGAGCTGTTTTTT
TRBD2,TRBJ2-3,TRBV7-2,.,CASSPGLEADTQYF,TGTGCCAGCAGCCCGGGACTAGAAGCAGATACGCAGTATTTT
.,TRBJ1-5,TRBV4-1,.,CASSQDWVRVGHNQPQHF,TGCGCCAGCAGCCAAGATTGGGTCAGGGTAGGTCACAATCAGCCCCAGCATTTT
TRBD2,TRBJ2-6,TRBV7-8,.,CASSWGGSGANVLTF,TGTGCCAGCAGCTGGGGGGGGAGTGGGGCCAACGTCCTGACTTTC
.,TRBJ2-1,TRBV4-2,.,CASSQGPGGGEQFF,TGTGCCAGCAGCCAAGGTCCGGGTGGGGGGGAGCAGTTCTTC